Listed here are 9 T cell receptor beta chains from one sample, sequenced in a study of T cell changes during pregnancy in multiple sclerosis. Produced via immunoSEQ multiplex PCR; TCRdb's table is partial and in-frame only. In the table there are about 99,000 clones, roughly 93% of which are singletons. Sequenced here: peripheral blood, sampled after pregnancy. These TCRs come from a female donor with multiple sclerosis, enrolled in a pregnancy study.

The chain combines TRBV13 with TRBJ2-7; 7 bases fit TRBD1. CDR1 and CDR2 from the germline V gene are PRHDT and FYEKMQ (reference sequence). This CDR3 has 15 residues. V lost 4 bases, J lost 3 bases, and 9 bases stayed unmatched. DNA of the CDR3: TGTGCCAGCAGCTCCTACGACAGGGATGACTACGAGCAGTACTTC. Protein product: CASSSYDRDDYEQYF.

This chain links TRBV19 with TRBJ1-1; no reliable D call. This CDR3 is 13 amino acids long. Germline lookup yields CDR1 LNHDA and CDR2 SQIVND (reference sequence). Trimming left V 7 bases short and J 2 bases short, with 11 bases between. This chain's CDR3 is CASIAPRNTEAFF. Here the CDR3 DNA reads TGTGCCAGTATAGCTCCCCGCAACACTGAAGCTTTCTTT.

The J gene is TRBJ1-2, the V gene TRBV9, with D tentatively TRBD1 (6 bases). CDR3 length: 15 amino acids. Germline V CDR1 and CDR2: SGDLS, YYNGEE. Trimming took off 4 bases at V and 1 base at J, with 14 bases between the two ends. Here the CDR3 reads CASSSQDSINYGYTF. CDR3 bases: TGTGCCAGCAGCTCACAGGACAGTATTAACTATGGCTACACCTTC.

V and J are TRBV5-1 and TRBJ2-5, with 11 bases that match TRBD2. V lost 3 bases, J lost 2 bases, and 3 bases stayed unmatched. Looked up from germline, CDR1 is SGHRS and CDR2 is YFSETQ. The CDR3 spans 15 residues. The CDR3 spells CASSSGTSGQETQYF. The DNA for the CDR3 is TGCGCCAGCAGCTCAGGGACTAGCGGACAAGAGACCCAGTACTTC. Variable domain in full (rest from reference TRBV5-1 and TRBJ2-5): KAGVTQTPRYLIKTRGQQVTLSCSPISGHRSVSWYQQTPGQGLQFLFEYFSETQRNKGNFPGRFSGRQFSNSRSEMNVSTLELGDSALYLCASSSGTSGQETQYFGPGTRLLVL.

The chain is built from TRBV2 and TRBJ2-4; D perhaps matches TRBD1 (5 bases). CDR3 length equals 15 residues. The ends were cut back, 4 bases at V and 1 base at J, with 11 bases in the middle. Germline lookup yields CDR1 SNHLY and CDR2 FYNNEI. The CDR3 spells CASSGPRVAKNIQYF. The CDR3 nucleotides read TGTGCCAGCAGTGGTCCCAGGGTTGCCAAAAACATTCAGTACTTC.

The V call is TRBV7-3, the J call TRBJ2-1, with 7 bases aligning to TRBD2. The germline CDR1 and CDR2 sequences are SGHTA and FQGTGA. The ends lost 0 bases at V and 5 bases at J; junction bases unmatched: 4. This CDR3 is built from 15 residues. CDR3 coding DNA: TGTGCCAGCAGCTTAACTACCGGGGGGAACAATGAGCAGTTCTTC. Translated, it gives CASSLTTGGNNEQFF.

The gene calls are TRBV6-5 and TRBJ2-1, with D perhaps matching TRBD2 (6 bases). V lost 5 bases to trimming and J lost 4 bases, with 15 bases between them. The germline CDR1 and CDR2 sequences are MNHEY and SVGAGI. The CDR3 loop spans 15 amino acids. CDR3 protein: CASSNRDSLYNEQFF. CDR3 DNA: TGTGCCAGCAGTAACCGGGACTCCCTATACAATGAGCAGTTCTTC.

The CDR3 sequence: CASSPTGGNQPQHF. The CDR3 DNA reads as TGTGCCAGCTCCCCGACAGGGGGCAATCAGCCCCAGCATTTT. The chain employs TRBV6-4 and TRBJ1-5, with TRBD1 matching 8 bases. This CDR3 region has 14 residues. V trimming: 8 bases; J trimming: 2 bases; junction bases outside the gene matches: 5. Germline V gene data show CDR1 as MRHNA and CDR2 as SNTAGT.

This sequence joins TRBV7-7 and TRBJ2-2; TRBD2 might be the D (7 bases). V was clipped by 5 bases and J by 0 bases, with 13 bases between them. Germline V gives CDR1 SSHAT, CDR2 FNYEAQ (reference sequence). The CDR3 length is 16 residues. The DNA of the CDR3 is TGTGCCAGCAGCCGACTGGGGGGGCCGAACACCGGGGAGCTGTTTTTT. This codes for CASSRLGGPNTGELFF.